The 30 T cell receptor beta chains reported below all come from one sample, sequenced in a study of cytomegalovirus exposure and HLA in healthy donors. The PCR had 60 Vbeta and 13 Jbeta primers. The protocol was immunoSEQ multiplex PCR, while the TCRdb copy is restricted to in-frame clones and leaves out a portion. Of around 250,000 clones in the sample, around 80% were seen once. The sequenced sample consisted of PBMCs. The receptors come from a woman in her fifties or sixties in good health and CMV-seropositive.

The chain carries TRBV9 and TRBJ1-5; 7 nucleotides match TRBD1. This CDR3 comprises 15 residues. The V gene end was trimmed by 4 bases and the J gene end by 4 bases; junction bases not matched to a gene: 8. Germline V gives CDR1 SGDLS, CDR2 YYNGEE. For the CDR3, the DNA is TGTGCCAGCAGCTCCACAGGGGATCGGAATCAGCCCCAGCATTTT. Translating gives CASSSTGDRNQPQHF.

The V and J genes are TRBV5-6 and TRBJ2-3, with 8 positions matching TRBD2. CDR1 is SGHDT, CDR2 YYEEEE, per germline. This CDR3 contains 15 residues. V gave up 4 bases and J gave up 5 bases; unmatched junction bases: 9. CDR3 bases: TGTGCCAGCAGCCCCTTACTAGCGGAGGGAGATACGCAGTATTTT. Its translation: CASSPLLAEGDTQYF.

The chain couples TRBV5-1 to TRBJ2-5; a weak D match, TRBD1 (5 bases). TRBJ2-7 explains the end of the DNA better; the J call may be wrong. CDR3 size: 12 residues. Per the germline V gene, CDR1 is SGHRS and CDR2 is YFSETQ. This chain's CDR3 is CASSEGVYEQYF. CDR3 in DNA: TGCGCCAGCAGTGAAGGGGTCTACGAGCAGTACTTC.

This rearrangement joins TRBV27 to TRBJ2-3, with D perhaps TRBD1 (5 bases). Germline lookup yields CDR1 MNHEY and CDR2 SMNVEV (reference sequence). The CDR3 length is 17 residues. V was shortened by 3 bases and J by 1 base, with 17 bases between the two germline ends. CDR3 in DNA: TGTGCCAGCAGTTTCAACTCGCAGGGTTGGGGCACAGATACGCAGTATTTT. It yields the protein CASSFNSQGWGTDTQYF.

The V and J genes are TRBV7-9 and TRBJ2-2; 14 bases agree with TRBD2. Germline CDR1 SEHNR, CDR2 FQNEAQ (reference sequence). This CDR3 spans 18 amino acids. Trimming took 5 bases from V and 7 from J; bases not matched to a gene: 12. The CDR3, as DNA: TGTGCCAGCAGCCCACGACTAGCGGGAGGGCCGATCTTCGGGGAGCTGTTTTTT. This encodes CASSPRLAGGPIFGELFF.

Concerning this clone: Sequence at one end of the junction differs from germline and may be a read error. The CDR3 is CASSPGTDNSPLHF. The CDR3 DNA sequence: TGTGCTAGCAGCCCCGGGACAGATAATTCACCCCTCCACTTT. The chain carries TRBV7-7 and TRBJ1-6, with 7 positions matching TRBD1. Per the germline V gene, CDR1 is SSHAT and CDR2 is FNYEAQ (reference sequence). The CDR3 is 14 residues long.

The chain carries TRBV5-4 and TRBJ2-7; D possibly corresponds to TRBD1 (5 bases). This CDR3 contains 14 residues. CDR1 is SGHNT and CDR2 is YYREEE in the germline V gene (reference sequence). V was clipped by 1 base and J by 3 bases, with 11 bases between them. CDR3 protein: CASSLKGAGYEQYF. CDR3 DNA: TGTGCCAGCAGCTTGAAAGGGGCAGGCTACGAGCAGTACTTC.

The chain combines TRBV28 with TRBJ2-4, with TRBD2 matching over 8 bases. The germline V gene has CDR1 MDHEN and CDR2 SYDVKM. This CDR3 contains 14 residues. The ends lost 8 bases at V and 2 bases at J; junction bases unmatched: 5. CDR3 nucleotide sequence: TGTGCCAGCTGTCGGGGGGGGCCCAAAAACATTCAGTACTTC. Amino acid sequence: CASCRGGPKNIQYF.

The chain links TRBV4-1 to TRBJ2-3; TRBD2 matches at 10 bases. This CDR3 is 17 amino acids long. V shed 0 bases and J 8 bases; nucleotides not matched to a gene: 11. CDR1 and CDR2 from the germline V gene are MGHRA and YSYEKL. CDR3 residues: CASSQDWRASGSGTQYF. The CDR3 DNA is TGCGCCAGCAGCCAAGATTGGCGAGCTAGCGGGAGTGGTACGCAGTATTTT.

V and J are TRBV30 and TRBJ1-3; D ambiguous. Germline CDR1 reads GTSNPN; CDR2 reads SVGIG (reference sequence). The CDR3 spans 14 residues. V shed 0 bases and J shed 3 bases, with 9 bases lying between them. DNA for the CDR3: TGTGCCTGGAGTGTCACAGCATATGGAAACACCATATATTTT. Translating gives CAWSVTAYGNTIYF.

This chain connects TRBV30 to TRBJ1-5, with 8 bases aligning to TRBD1. Trimming took 5 bases from V and 10 from J; bases not matched to a gene: 10. The CDR3 extends over 13 amino acids. Germline values: CDR1 GTSNPN, CDR2 SVGIG (reference sequence). CDR3 loop: CAWGRDRITPQHF. CDR3 bases: TGTGCCTGGGGGCGGGACAGGATAACTCCCCAGCATTTT.

The V call is TRBV27, the J call TRBJ2-1; possible D gene TRBD2, 5 bases. CDR1 is MNHEY, CDR2 SMNVEV, per germline (reference sequence). The CDR3 is 16 residues long. The V end was cut by 6 bases, the J end by 0 bases, with 15 bases between. CDR3 in amino acids: CASRSSNGNSYNEQFF. The CDR3 region has the DNA TGTGCCAGCAGATCCTCCAACGGGAACTCCTACAATGAGCAGTTCTTC.

For the CDR3, the DNA is TGTGCCAGCAGGACGGCTACGATCGGACAGGATACGCAGTATTTT. Its translation: CASRTATIGQDTQYF. The rearrangement joins TRBV6-1 to TRBJ2-3, with D possibly TRBD1 on 6 matching bases. V lost 6 bases and J lost 6, with 19 bases in between. This CDR3 comprises 15 residues. Germline V CDR1 and CDR2: MNHNS, SASEGT.

The chain links TRBV5-1 to TRBJ1-4; 7 nucleotides align to TRBD1. This CDR3 is 14 amino acids long. The germline V gene encodes CDR1 SGHRS and CDR2 YFSETQ. V gave up 4 bases and J gave up 3 bases; unmatched junction bases: 3. The CDR3 sequence is CASSLQGSNEKLFF. CDR3 bases: TGCGCCAGCAGCCTACAGGGGTCTAATGAAAAACTGTTTTTT.

The chain recombines TRBV6-5 with TRBJ2-5; a possible D gene is TRBD2 (6 bases). The length of the CDR3 is 14 residues. The V and J ends lost 2 bases and 5 bases respectively, with 12 bases between them. From germline, CDR1 is MNHEY and CDR2 SVGAGI. The CDR3 loop reads CASSYVGGSETQYF. The DNA for the CDR3 is TGTGCCAGCAGTTACGTTGGAGGGTCGGAGACCCAGTACTTC.

The J gene is TRBJ1-2, the V gene TRBV28; no firm D call. This CDR3 is built from 15 residues. From germline, CDR1 is MDHEN and CDR2 SYDVKM. V was clipped by 2 bases and J by 4 bases, with 14 bases between them. This CDR3 is CASSLPSGAGYGYTF. The CDR3 region has the DNA TGTGCCAGCAGTTTACCCTCGGGAGCCGGCTATGGCTACACCTTC.

The chain employs TRBV27 and TRBJ1-3, with a possible D match to TRBD1 (6 bases). The CDR3 contains 14 residues. Trimming shortened V by 5 bases and J by 0 bases, and 8 bases separated the two germline ends. Germline V gene data show CDR1 as MNHEY and CDR2 as SMNVEV (reference sequence). The CDR3 bases are TGTGCCAGCAGTCTGACAGGCTCTGGAAACACCATATATTTT. It encodes CASSLTGSGNTIYF.

The chain uses TRBV2 and TRBJ2-2, with D uncertain. The germline V gene encodes CDR1 SNHLY and CDR2 FYNNEI. The length of the CDR3 is 14 residues. The V end lost 0 bases, the J end lost 7 bases, and 9 bases lay between the germline ends. The CDR3 sequence is CASSEADRGGELFF. As DNA, the CDR3 is TGTGCCAGCAGTGAAGCAGATCGCGGCGGGGAGCTGTTTTTT.

This clone is judged medium-sized. The chain joins TRBV6-4 to TRBJ1-1, with TRBD1 matching over 9 bases. The CDR3 is 15 amino acids. Germline CDR1 and CDR2: MRHNA and SNTAGT. The junction had 5 bases not matched to a gene; V was cut back by 0 bases and J by 6 bases. CDR3: CASSDSGQGSSEAFF. The CDR3 DNA sequence: TGTGCCAGCAGTGACTCGGGACAGGGAAGCTCTGAAGCTTTCTTT.

The chain combines TRBV18 with TRBJ1-2, with 10 bases aligning to TRBD1. The CDR3 runs 14 residues. Germline V gene data show CDR1 as KGHSH and CDR2 as LQKENI. The ends lost 3 bases at V and 2 bases at J; junction bases unmatched: 0. CDR3 sequence: CASSPGQGNYGYTF. CDR3 DNA sequence: TGTGCCAGCTCACCGGGACAGGGGAACTATGGCTACACCTTC.

The V and J genes are TRBV5-4 and TRBJ2-5; a possible D gene is TRBD1 (6 bases). Germline assignment: CDR1 SGHNT and CDR2 YYREEE (reference sequence). Trimming left V 1 base short and J 1 base short, with 20 bases between. This CDR3 is built from 18 residues. The CDR3 loop reads CASSLKGFGQGSQETQYF. DNA of the CDR3: TGTGCCAGCAGCTTGAAAGGATTTGGCCAGGGGTCCCAAGAGACCCAGTACTTC.

This clone was counted once. DNA for the CDR3: TGTGCCAGCAGTGCTCAGGGGGGTGGCACTGAAGCTTTCTTT. Amino acids: CASSAQGGGTEAFF. V is TRBV6-5 and J is TRBJ1-1, with 7 bases that match TRBD1. Trimming removed 5 bases from V and 4 bases from J; junction bases left unmatched: 7. The CDR3 is 14 residues long. Germline CDR1 MNHEY, CDR2 SVGAGI.

The chain links TRBV4-2 to TRBJ1-1, with D unresolved. Trimming took off 4 bases at V and 7 bases at J, with 7 bases between the two ends. CDR1 LGHNA and CDR2 YNFKEQ come from the germline V gene. The CDR3 sequence is 11 residues long. CDR3 sequence: CASSRSGEAFF. CDR3 in DNA: TGTGCCAGCAGCCGGAGTGGTGAAGCTTTCTTT.

The V call is TRBV19, the J call TRBJ1-2; the D is unclear. The V gene lost 5 bases and the J gene lost 8 bases, with 12 bases spanning the gap. There are 12 residues in the CDR3. Germline V lookup: CDR1 LNHDA, CDR2 SQIVND (reference sequence). CDR3 bases: TGTGCCAGTAGTCCTCAGGATGCCGGCTACACCTTC. Translation: CASSPQDAGYTF.

The chain couples TRBV19 to TRBJ2-2; tentatively, D is TRBD2 (5 bases). Trimming removed 1 base at V and 5 bases at J, with 14 bases between. CDR1 is LNHDA, CDR2 SQIVND, per germline (reference sequence). The CDR3 length is 16 residues. CDR3 loop: CASSIVTPGGTGELFF. CDR3 bases: TGTGCCAGTAGTATAGTCACACCGGGCGGGACCGGGGAGCTGTTTTTT.

The chain is built from TRBV5-4 and TRBJ2-7; 9 bases align to TRBD1. The CDR3 sequence is 14 residues long. Losses at the gene ends were 2 bases for V and 5 bases for J; bases not matched to a gene: 5. Per the germline V gene, CDR1 is SGHNT and CDR2 is YYREEE (reference sequence). This CDR3 reads CASSFIGTGNEQYF. In DNA form, the CDR3 reads TGTGCCAGCAGCTTCATCGGGACAGGGAACGAGCAGTACTTC.

This clone has a single count. The rearrangement links TRBV6-5 to TRBJ2-5; 8 nucleotides agree with TRBD2. J lost 8 bases, V lost 7 bases, and 6 bases had no gene match. The CDR3 has 12 amino acids. Germline assignment: CDR1 MNHEY and CDR2 SVGAGI. CDR3 sequence (DNA): TGTGCCAGCAAAGGAGCGGGAGAAACCCAGTACTTC. Protein: CASKGAGETQYF.

V and J are TRBV19 and TRBJ2-1; 13 bases are shared with TRBD2. This CDR3 comprises 16 residues. Germline CDR1 is LNHDA and CDR2 is SQIVND (reference sequence). The trim removed 6 bases at V and 4 bases at J, leaving 6 bases unmatched. In nucleotides, the CDR3 is TGTGCCAGTAGGGGGGGACTAGCGGGAAGTTACAATGAGCAGTTCTTC. This codes for CASRGGLAGSYNEQFF.

The chain recombines TRBV27 with TRBJ2-7; 10 bases fit TRBD1. The CDR3 is 14 amino acids. The ends lost 5 bases at V and 4 bases at J; junction bases unmatched: 5. Germline V gene sequence: CDR1 MNHEY, CDR2 SMNVEV (reference sequence). The CDR3 DNA follows: TGTGCCAGCAGTCACCGGGACAGGGGTTACGAGCAGTACTTC. Its protein product is CASSHRDRGYEQYF.

The chain has TRBV29-1 and TRBJ1-2; TRBD1 might be the D (6 bases). The germline CDR1 and CDR2 sequences are SQVTM and ANQGSEA. The CDR3 runs 13 residues. The germline V and J ends were trimmed by 6 bases and 3 bases, with 14 bases remaining between them. CDR3 in amino acids: CSVPGGADYGYTF. CDR3 bases: TGCAGCGTACCCGGGGGGGCGGACTATGGCTACACCTTC.